This is a list of T cell receptor beta chains from one sample in a study of shared clonotypes between healthy human individuals. Data came from immunoSEQ multiplex PCR; TCRdb stores just in-frame clones and leaves some out. The sample yields approximately 980,000 clones, over 60% seen once. The sequenced material came from memory CD4+ T cells sorted from blood. The receptors here all came from a young man in good health. Each CDR3 is given with its conserved first and last residue. Fields, in order: clone size, J gene, D gene, V gene, CDR3 DNA, CDR3 protein. D genes are given only for firm matches. Size is stated for part of the rows, as once, few or many counts, or as a class when the clone is expanded.

-,TRBJ2-6,-,TRBV5-1,TGCGCCAGCAGCTTGGAGGGGGTCTCTGGGGCCAACGTCCTGACTTTC,CASSLEGVSGANVLTF
-,TRBJ1-4,TRBD1,TRBV5-1,TGCGCCAGCAGCCAAACTACAGGGGGTGTTAATGAAAAACTGTTTTTT,CASSQTTGGVNEKLFF
-,TRBJ1-5,-,TRBV7-9,TGTGCCAGCAGCCGTAGCGGGACGAGTCAGCCCCAGCATTTT,CASSRSGTSQPQHF
-,TRBJ1-5,-,TRBV15,TGTGCCACCAGCAGAGATCGTGGGGGTGGCAATCAGCCCCAGCATTTT,CATSRDRGGGNQPQHF
-,TRBJ2-3,-,TRBV6-5,TGTGCCAGCAGCACATCAGGGATACACACAGATACGCAGTATTTT,CASSTSGIHTDTQYF
-,TRBJ2-3,-,TRBV9,TGTGCCAGCAGCGTAGGTCCGATCACAGATACGCAGTATTTT,CASSVGPITDTQYF
-,TRBJ1-5,-,TRBV10-2,TGCGCCAGCGTTCCGTCGAGCGGCAATCAGCCCCAGCATTTT,CASVPSSGNQPQHF
-,TRBJ2-1,-,TRBV2,TGTGCCAGCAGCCCCCGTTACAATGAGCAGTTCTTC,CASSPRYNEQFF
-,TRBJ2-1,TRBD2,TRBV5-4,TGTGCCAGCAGCTCCTCGGGACTAGTTGCCTATGAGCAGTTCTTC,CASSSSGLVAYEQFF
-,TRBJ2-2,-,TRBV6-6,TGTGCCAGCTCCGATTCAGCCGGGGAGCTGTTTTTT,CASSDSAGELFF
-,TRBJ1-4,-,TRBV5-1,TGCGCCAGCAGCTTTAACTCGGGGACGGCGGATGAAAAACTGTTTTTT,CASSFNSGTADEKLFF
once,TRBJ2-5,-,TRBV5-1,TGCGCCAGCAGCTTAACCAGCTCCCAAGAGACCCAGTACTTC,CASSLTSSQETQYF
-,TRBJ2-3,-,TRBV7-9,TGTGCCAGCAGCTTAGGGCAGGCTGCAGATACGCAGTATTTT,CASSLGQAADTQYF
-,TRBJ2-2,-,TRBV28,TGTGCCAGCAGAGGGAACACCGGGGAGCTGTTTTTT,CASRGNTGELFF
-,TRBJ2-7,-,TRBV14,TGTGCCAGCAGCCGGAGTGGGAACGAGCAGTACTTC,CASSRSGNEQYF
-,TRBJ2-7,-,TRBV6-5,TGTGCCAGCAAGGCGGGAACAGCAGCCTACGAGCAGTACTTC,CASKAGTAAYEQYF
-,TRBJ2-5,TRBD2,TRBV5-1,TGCGCCAGCAGCTTATACGGGAGGGCGGTTGAGACCCAGTACTTC,CASSLYGRAVETQYF
-,TRBJ2-7,TRBD2,TRBV5-3,TGTGCCAGAGCCCTGGGAGGGCGCTACGAGCAGTACTTC,CARALGGRYEQYF
-,TRBJ2-3,TRBD1,TRBV5-1,TGCGCCAGCAGCTTATCGCCGGGACAGGGGGCAGATACGCAGTATTTT,CASSLSPGQGADTQYF
once,TRBJ2-1,-,TRBV18,TGTGCCAGCTCACCGGACCGGTACAATGAGCAGTTCTTC,CASSPDRYNEQFF
-,TRBJ1-1,-,TRBV2,TGTGCCAGCAGCTTCGCCTGGGCGAACACTGAAGCTTTCTTT,CASSFAWANTEAFF
-,TRBJ2-7,TRBD1,TRBV10-3,TGTGCCATCAGTGGTCAGGGGGCCGCCTACGAGCAGTACTTC,CAISGQGAAYEQYF
many,TRBJ2-2,TRBD1,TRBV28,TGTGCCAGCAGATCACCCACCGGGACAGGGAACACCGGGGAGCTGTTTTTT,CASRSPTGTGNTGELFF
-,TRBJ1-1,TRBD1,TRBV27,TGTGCCAGCAGTTTAGGGGGGACAGGGGTGAACACTGAAGCTTTCTTT,CASSLGGTGVNTEAFF
-,TRBJ2-7,-,TRBV18,TGTGCCAGCTCACCATCCGGGGGTCACTACGAGCAGTACTTC,CASSPSGGHYEQYF
few,TRBJ2-1,-,TRBV25-1,TGTGCCAGCAGTGAACCTCGTATGGGGTCCCGCGAGCAGTTCTTC,CASSEPRMGSREQFF
once,TRBJ2-1,TRBD2,TRBV4-1,TGCGCCAGCAGCCAAGATCGAATCACTAGCGGGAGTGGGCAGTTCTTC,CASSQDRITSGSGQFF
-,TRBJ2-1,-,TRBV9,TGTGCCAGCAGCGTAATTGCTGAAATGCATGAGCAGTTCTTC,CASSVIAEMHEQFF
-,TRBJ1-6,-,TRBV19,TGTGCCAGTAGTTCACAGATCTCAAATTCACCCCTCCACTTT,CASSSQISNSPLHF
-,TRBJ2-5,TRBD2,TRBV7-2,TGTGCCAGCAGCCCACCGGGACTAGCACTGACAGAGACCCAGTACTTC,CASSPPGLALTETQYF